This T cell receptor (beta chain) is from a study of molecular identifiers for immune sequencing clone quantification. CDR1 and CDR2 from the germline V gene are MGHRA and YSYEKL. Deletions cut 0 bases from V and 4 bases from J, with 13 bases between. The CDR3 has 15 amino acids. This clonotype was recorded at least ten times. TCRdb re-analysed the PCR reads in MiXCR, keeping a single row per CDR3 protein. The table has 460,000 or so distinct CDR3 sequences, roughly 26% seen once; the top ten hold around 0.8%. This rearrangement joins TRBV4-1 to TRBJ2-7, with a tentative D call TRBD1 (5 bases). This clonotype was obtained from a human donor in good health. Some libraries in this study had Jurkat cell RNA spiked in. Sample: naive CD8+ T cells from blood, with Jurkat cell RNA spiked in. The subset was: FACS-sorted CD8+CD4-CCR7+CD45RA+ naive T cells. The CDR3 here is CASSQDQLGAYEQYF. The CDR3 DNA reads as TGCGCCAGCAGCCAAGATCAGCTAGGGGCGTACGAGCAGTACTTC.